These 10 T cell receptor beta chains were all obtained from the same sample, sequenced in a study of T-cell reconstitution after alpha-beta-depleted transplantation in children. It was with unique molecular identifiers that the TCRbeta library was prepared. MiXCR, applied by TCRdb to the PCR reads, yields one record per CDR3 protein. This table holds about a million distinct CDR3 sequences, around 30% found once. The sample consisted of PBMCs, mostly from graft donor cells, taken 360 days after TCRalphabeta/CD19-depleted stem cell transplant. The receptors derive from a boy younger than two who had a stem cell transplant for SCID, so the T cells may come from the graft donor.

The CDR3, as DNA: TGTGCCAGCAGCCCGGGGCTTTTTTATGGCTACACCTTC. Its translation: CASSPGLFYGYTF. The J gene is TRBJ1-2, the V gene TRBV7-9, with D perhaps TRBD1 (5 bases). The CDR3 extends over 13 amino acids. CDR1 and CDR2 (germline): SEHNR, FQNEAQ (reference sequence). V lost 5 bases and J lost 5, with 12 bases in between.

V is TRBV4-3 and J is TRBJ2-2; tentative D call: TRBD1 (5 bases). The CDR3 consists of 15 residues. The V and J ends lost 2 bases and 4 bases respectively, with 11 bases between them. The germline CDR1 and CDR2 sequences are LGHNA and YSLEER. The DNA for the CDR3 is TGCGCCAGCAGCCAACCTCGACAGCTCACCGGGGAGCTGTTTTTT. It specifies CASSQPRQLTGELFF.

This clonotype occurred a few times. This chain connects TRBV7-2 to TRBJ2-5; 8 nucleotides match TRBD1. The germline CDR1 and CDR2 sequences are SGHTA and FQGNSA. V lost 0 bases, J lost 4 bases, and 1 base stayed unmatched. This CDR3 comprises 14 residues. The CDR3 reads CASSLATGGETQYF. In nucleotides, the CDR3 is TGTGCCAGCAGCTTAGCTACAGGGGGAGAGACCCAGTACTTC.

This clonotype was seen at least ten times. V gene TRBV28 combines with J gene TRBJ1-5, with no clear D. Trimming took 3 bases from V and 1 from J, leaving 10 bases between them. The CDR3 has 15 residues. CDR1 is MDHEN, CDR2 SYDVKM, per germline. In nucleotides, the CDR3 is TGTGCCAGCAGTTTCCCAGGCGGCAGCAATCAGCCCCAGCATTTT. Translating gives CASSFPGGSNQPQHF. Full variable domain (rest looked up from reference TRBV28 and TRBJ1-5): DVKVTQSSRYLVKRTGEKVFLECVQDMDHENMFWYRQDPGLGLRLIYFSYDVKMKEKGDIPEGYSVSREKKERFSLILESASTNQTSMYLCASSFPGGSNQPQHFGDGTRLSIL.

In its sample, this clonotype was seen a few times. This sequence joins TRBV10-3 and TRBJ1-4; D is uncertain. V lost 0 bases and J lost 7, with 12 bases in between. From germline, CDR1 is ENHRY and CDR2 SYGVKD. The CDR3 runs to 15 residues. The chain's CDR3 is CAISESLGTVEKLFF. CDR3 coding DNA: TGTGCCATCAGTGAGTCCCTGGGTACTGTTGAAAAACTGTTTTTT.

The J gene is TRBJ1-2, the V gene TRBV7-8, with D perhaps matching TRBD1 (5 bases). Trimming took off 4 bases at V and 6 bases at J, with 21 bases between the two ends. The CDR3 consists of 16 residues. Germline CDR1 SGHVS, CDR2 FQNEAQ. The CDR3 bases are TGTGCCAGCAGCTCCCGGGACCGGGGATTTTGGCATGGCTACACCTTC. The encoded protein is CASSSRDRGFWHGYTF.

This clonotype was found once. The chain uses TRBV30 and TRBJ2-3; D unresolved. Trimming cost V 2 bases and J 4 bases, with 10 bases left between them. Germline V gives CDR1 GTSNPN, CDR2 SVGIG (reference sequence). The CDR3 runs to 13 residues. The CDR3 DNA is TGTGCCTGGAGTACCACCGGGCCAGATACGCAGTATTTT. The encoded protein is CAWSTTGPDTQYF.

The CDR3 spells CASSWRETQYF. As DNA, the CDR3 is TGTGCCAGCTCCTGGAGAGAGACCCAGTACTTC. V usage is TRBV12-3 or TRBV12-4 and J usage is TRBJ2-5; unclear D gene. Trimming took off 8 bases at V and 4 bases at J, with 8 bases between the two ends. This CDR3 contains 11 residues.

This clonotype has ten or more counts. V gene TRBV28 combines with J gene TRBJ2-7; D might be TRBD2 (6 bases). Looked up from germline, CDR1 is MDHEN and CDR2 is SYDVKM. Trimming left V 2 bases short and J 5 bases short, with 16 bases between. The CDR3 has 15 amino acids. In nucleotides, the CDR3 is TGTGCCAGCAGTTTAACTGGTCGGGGGATACACGAGCAGTACTTC. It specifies CASSLTGRGIHEQYF.

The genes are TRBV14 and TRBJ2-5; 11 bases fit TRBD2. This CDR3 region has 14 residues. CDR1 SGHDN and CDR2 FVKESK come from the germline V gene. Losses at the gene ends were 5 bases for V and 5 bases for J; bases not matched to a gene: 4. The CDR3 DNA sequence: TGTGCCAGCAGCTCGACTAGCGGGGAGGAGACCCAGTACTTC. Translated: CASSSTSGEETQYF.